Shown below are 3 T cell receptor beta chains from a single sample sequenced in a study of T cells in Graves' hyperthyroidism and ophthalmopathy. TCR beta CDR3 region amplification was performed from RNA transcripts. The TCR CDR3 first-round RT-PCR relied on the HTBI primer set. TCRdb itself ran the multiplex PCR reads through MiXCR, one entry per CDR3 protein. The sample comprises 450,000 to 600,000 distinct CDR3 sequences, 15% to 20% of which are singletons, and 47% rests with the top ten. Sample: blood. The receptors were sampled from a man aged 40-49 years with Graves' ophthalmopathy.

This clonotype turned up a few times. The gene calls are TRBV28 and TRBJ2-3; D is uncertain. Germline V gene lookup returns CDR1 MDHEN and CDR2 SYDVKM. This CDR3 has 15 residues. The V end was cut by 3 bases, the J end by 2 bases, with 12 bases between. The CDR3 sequence: CASSFSGLNTDTQYF. The DNA of the CDR3 is TGTGCCAGCAGTTTTTCCGGGCTAAACACAGATACGCAGTATTTT. The full variable domain, its missing parts supplied by reference TRBV28 and TRBJ2-3, is DVKVTQSSRYLVKRTGEKVFLECVQDMDHENMFWYRQDPGLGLRLIYFSYDVKMKEKGDIPEGYSVSREKKERFSLILESASTNQTSMYLCASSFSGLNTDTQYFGPGTRLTVL.

As concerns this clonotype: A much more abundant neighbour one base away suggests this may be a read error. CDR3 DNA sequence: TGCAGTGCTAGAGTTGGGATCGGGACACCCTCGGTGGATGGCTACACCTTC. This encodes CSARVGIGTPSVDGYTF. This chain links TRBV20-1 with TRBJ1-2; a possible D gene is TRBD1 (6 bases). This CDR3 is built from 17 residues. The ends were cut back, 1 base at V and 6 bases at J, with 24 bases in the middle. Germline V lookup: CDR1 DFQATT, CDR2 SNEGSKA (reference sequence).

The V gene is TRBV6-2 or TRBV6-3, the J gene TRBJ2-2; TRBD2 is a possible D gene (6 bases). Germline lookup yields CDR1 MNHEY and CDR2 SVGEGT. V lost 2 bases and J lost 7, with 8 bases in between. The CDR3 contains 13 residues. In nucleotides, the CDR3 is TGTGCCAGCAGTTACGGCGGGGTCGGGGAGCTGTTTTTT. Encoded protein: CASSYGGVGELFF.